This T cell receptor beta chain was sequenced in a study of T cell responses to AZD1222 COVID-19 vaccine. Trimming took 3 bases from V and 4 from J; bases not matched to a gene: 2. Germline CDR1 reads SGHTA; CDR2 reads FQGNSA. The CDR3 spans 15 residues. TCRdb's table, derived via immunoSEQ multiplex PCR, lists solely in-frame clones and lacks some. Here the sample spans about 150,000 clones, roughly nine tenths being singletons. This specimen was peripheral blood, taken after recovery from COVID-19. The gene calls are TRBV7-2 and TRBJ2-2, with TRBD1 matching 10 bases. The origin of this receptor is an adult who had recovered from COVID-19. CDR3 residues: CASSFRTGGTGELFF. The CDR3 bases are TGTGCCAGCAGCTTTCGGACAGGGGGCACCGGGGAGCTGTTTTTT.